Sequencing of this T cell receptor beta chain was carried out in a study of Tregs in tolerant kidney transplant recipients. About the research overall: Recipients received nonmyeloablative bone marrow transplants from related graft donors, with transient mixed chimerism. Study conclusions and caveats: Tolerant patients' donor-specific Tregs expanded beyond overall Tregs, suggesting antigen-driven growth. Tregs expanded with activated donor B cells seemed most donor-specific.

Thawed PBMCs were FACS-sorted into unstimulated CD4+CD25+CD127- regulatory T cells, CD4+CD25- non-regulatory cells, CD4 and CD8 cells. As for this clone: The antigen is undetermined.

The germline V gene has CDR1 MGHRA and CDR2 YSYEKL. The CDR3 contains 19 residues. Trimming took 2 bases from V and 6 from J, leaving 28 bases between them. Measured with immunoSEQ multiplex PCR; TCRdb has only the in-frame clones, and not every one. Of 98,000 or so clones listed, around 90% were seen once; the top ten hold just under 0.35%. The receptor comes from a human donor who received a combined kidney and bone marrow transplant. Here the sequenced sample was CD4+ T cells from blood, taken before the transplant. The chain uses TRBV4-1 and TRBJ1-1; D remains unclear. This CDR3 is CASSQPVGLVRVGSAEAFF. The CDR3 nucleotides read TGCGCCAGCAGCCAACCTGTGGGCCTTGTGAGGGTGGGGAGTGCTGAAGCTTTCTTT.